Listed below are T cell receptor beta chains from one sample, sequenced in a study of radiotherapy plus CTLA-4 blockade in lung cancer. TCRdb's table, derived via immunoSEQ multiplex PCR, lists solely in-frame clones and lacks some. The sample shows around 80,000 clones, roughly 74% of them seen only once. Material: peripheral blood, obtained from a patient treated with radiotherapy plus ipilimumab. These receptors originate from a human donor with non-small cell lung cancer whose response to radiotherapy plus ipilimumab could not be evaluated. Each CDR3 is given with its conserved first and last residue. A D gene is named only where the DNA matches it firmly. The size entry is marked missing in some rows and otherwise reads once, few, many or a size class.

j_gene: TRBJ1-4; v_gene: TRBV19; d_gene: .; abundance: .; CDR3aa: CASSIAGASEKLFF; CDR3nt: TGTGCCAGTAGTATCGCAGGGGCGAGTGAAAAACTGTTTTTT
j_gene: TRBJ2-3; v_gene: TRBV28; d_gene: .; abundance: few; CDR3aa: CASSLLDWSTDTQYF; CDR3nt: TGTGCCAGCAGTTTACTTGACTGGAGCACAGATACGCAGTATTTT
j_gene: TRBJ2-1; v_gene: TRBV2; d_gene: .; abundance: .; CDR3aa: CASSEASKKQFF; CDR3nt: TGTGCCAGCAGTGAAGCTTCTAAAAAGCAGTTCTTC
j_gene: TRBJ2-7; v_gene: TRBV20-1; d_gene: TRBD1; abundance: few; CDR3aa: CSAQGEGQYF; CDR3nt: TGCAGTGCTCAGGGGGAAGGGCAGTACTTC
j_gene: TRBJ2-7; v_gene: TRBV2; d_gene: .; abundance: .; CDR3aa: CASSPGRPLSYEQYF; CDR3nt: TGTGCCAGCAGTCCAGGTCGGCCCCTCTCCTACGAGCAGTACTTC
j_gene: TRBJ2-5; v_gene: TRBV11-3; d_gene: .; abundance: .; CDR3aa: CASSLAGLTQETQYF; CDR3nt: TGTGCCAGCAGCTTAGCGGGACTGACTCAAGAGACCCAGTACTTC
j_gene: TRBJ2-3; v_gene: TRBV9; d_gene: .; abundance: .; CDR3aa: CASSVVARTDTQYF; CDR3nt: TGTGCCAGCAGCGTAGTGGCCCGCACAGATACGCAGTATTTT
j_gene: TRBJ2-2; v_gene: TRBV4-1; d_gene: TRBD1; abundance: .; CDR3aa: CASSQGQGANTGELFF; CDR3nt: TGCGCCAGCAGCCAAGGGCAGGGGGCGAACACCGGGGAGCTGTTTTTT
j_gene: TRBJ2-3; v_gene: TRBV29-1; d_gene: TRBD1; abundance: .; CDR3aa: CSVEAGGSTDTQYF; CDR3nt: TGCAGCGTTGAGGCAGGGGGCAGCACAGATACGCAGTATTTT
j_gene: TRBJ1-6; v_gene: TRBV10-3; d_gene: TRBD1; abundance: .; CDR3aa: CAISGDRELYNSPLHF; CDR3nt: TGTGCCATCAGCGGGGACAGGGAACTCTATAATTCACCCCTCCACTTT
j_gene: TRBJ2-5; v_gene: TRBV6-7; d_gene: TRBD1; abundance: .; CDR3aa: CASSYSAFFPLYDRGETQYF; CDR3nt: TGTGCCAGCAGTTACTCGGCTTTCTTTCCGTTATACGACAGGGGAGAGACCCAGTACTTC
j_gene: TRBJ2-2; v_gene: TRBV2; d_gene: .; abundance: .; CDR3aa: CASGSSLNGDTGELFF; CDR3nt: TGTGCCAGCGGTAGTAGCCTCAACGGTGACACCGGGGAGCTGTTTTTT
j_gene: TRBJ2-7; v_gene: TRBV7-9; d_gene: .; abundance: few; CDR3aa: CASSYDRSYEQYF; CDR3nt: TGTGCCAGCAGCTACGACAGGTCCTACGAGCAGTACTTC
j_gene: TRBJ2-5; v_gene: TRBV5-1; d_gene: .; abundance: .; CDR3aa: CASSFGGQETQYF; CDR3nt: TGCGCCAGCAGCTTTGGGGGCCAGGAGACCCAGTACTTC
j_gene: TRBJ1-1; v_gene: TRBV5-6; d_gene: TRBD1; abundance: .; CDR3aa: CASSPRDRLNTEAFF; CDR3nt: TGTGCCAGCAGCCCCCGGGACAGATTGAACACTGAAGCTTTCTTT